The 7 T cell receptor beta chains reported below all come from one sample, sequenced in a study of human T cells and chemical hapten exposure. TCRdb processed the RACE reads anew with MiXCR; each CDR3 protein has one entry. Of 84,000 or so distinct CDR3 sequences detected, roughly 10% appear once; the ten largest clones hold 2.5%. Time point specified: patch test 2, 6 weeks after DPC sensitization. Indicated treatment: therapeutic diphenylcyclopropenone sensitization with weekly scalp DPC. This specimen was whole blood, taken in connection with sensitization to the hapten diphenylcyclopropenone (DPC). Receptor source: a woman aged 25 to 39 with alopecia areata. Some clones in this sample may be carry-over from other donors' samples.

This clonotype showed up many times. This rearrangement joins TRBV19 to TRBJ2-2; tentatively, D is TRBD2 (5 bases). The CDR3 is 13 residues long. V lost 4 bases to trimming and J lost 2 bases, with 5 bases between them. Germline V CDR1 and CDR2: LNHDA, SQIVND (reference sequence). CDR3 amino acids: CASSRTNTGELFF. The CDR3 nucleotides are TGTGCCAGTAGTAGGACTAACACCGGGGAGCTGTTTTTT.

This rearrangement joins TRBV6-2 or TRBV6-3 to TRBJ2-1, with D unclear. Deletions cut 8 bases from V and 0 bases from J, with 11 bases between. The CDR3 runs 14 residues. CDR1 MNHEY and CDR2 SVGEGT come from the germline V gene. The CDR3 region is CASQTFSSYNEQFF. CDR3 in DNA: TGTGCCAGCCAGACTTTTAGCTCCTACAATGAGCAGTTCTTC.

The chain is built from TRBV11-3 and TRBJ2-2; 7 bases align to TRBD2. Germline V gene data show CDR1 as SGHNT and CDR2 as YENEEA. CDR3 length: 16 amino acids. J gave up 5 bases and V 1 base, and 7 bases lay outside the gene matches. As DNA, the CDR3 is TGTGCCAGCAGCTTAGCTAGCGGAGGAGGGACCGGGGAGCTGTTTTTT. Its protein product is CASSLASGGGTGELFF.

This clonotype appeared many times. The chain links TRBV6-5 to TRBJ2-7, with a tentative D call TRBD1 (7 bases). This CDR3 region has 12 residues. V lost 7 bases to trimming and J lost 5 bases, with 12 bases between them. Germline CDR1 reads MNHEY; CDR2 reads SVGAGI. CDR3 region: CASTSRGDEQYF. CDR3 DNA sequence: TGTGCCAGCACCTCCAGGGGGGACGAGCAGTACTTC.

The V and J genes are TRBV6-6 and TRBJ2-1; D might be TRBD2 (5 bases). Per the germline V gene, CDR1 is MNHNY and CDR2 is SVGAGI (reference sequence). The CDR3 has 13 amino acids. The V gene lost 6 bases and the J gene lost 8 bases, with 14 bases spanning the gap. The chain's CDR3 is CASRRASSDEQFF. The CDR3 region has the DNA TGTGCCAGCAGGAGGGCTAGCAGCGATGAGCAGTTCTTC.

This clonotype was counted at least ten times. V and J are TRBV11-2 and TRBJ2-1; 7 bases are a match to TRBD1. The germline V gene encodes CDR1 SGHAT and CDR2 FQNNGV. The length of the CDR3 is 13 residues. V shed 6 bases and J 6 bases; nucleotides not matched to a gene: 5. The CDR3 DNA reads TGTGCCAGCAGAAAGGGACAGTTCAATGAGCAGTTCTTC. Translation gives CASRKGQFNEQFF.

The V call is TRBV6-2 or TRBV6-3, the J call TRBJ1-1, with 9 bases that match TRBD1. This CDR3 has 14 residues. Losses at the gene ends were 6 bases for V and 2 bases for J; bases not matched to a gene: 4. Germline CDR1 is MNHEY and CDR2 is SVGEGT. As DNA, the CDR3 is TGTGCCAGCAGGGACAGGGGACCCAACACTGAAGCTTTCTTT. Translating gives CASRDRGPNTEAFF.